Presented here are 30 T cell receptor beta chains from one specimen sequenced in a study of cytomegalovirus exposure and HLA in healthy donors. The primer mix had 60 Vbeta and 13 Jbeta primers. Assay: immunoSEQ multiplex PCR; the TCRdb copy retains only in-frame clones and omits some. The sample lists around 160,000 clones; 80% were seen once. Sequenced sample: PBMCs. The receptor set was obtained from a human donor in good health.

The rearrangement uses TRBV5-1 and TRBJ1-1; 7 bases map to TRBD1. V was pared by 2 bases and J by 6 bases, with 4 bases of the junction left unmatched. CDR3 length: 13 amino acids. In germline, CDR1 is SGHRS, CDR2 YFSETQ. The CDR3 spells CASSLEGASEAFF. The CDR3 DNA reads as TGCGCCAGCAGCTTAGAGGGGGCGTCTGAAGCTTTCTTT. The complete variable domain, with remaining parts taken from reference TRBV5-1 and TRBJ1-1, reads KAGVTQTPRYLIKTRGQQVTLSCSPISGHRSVSWYQQTPGQGLQFLFEYFSETQRNKGNFPGRFSGRQFSNSRSEMNVSTLELGDSALYLCASSLEGASEAFFGQGTRLTVV.

The chain combines TRBV7-2 with TRBJ1-1; 10 bases align to TRBD1. Germline loops: CDR1 SGHTA, CDR2 FQGNSA. J was trimmed by 4 bases and V by 3 bases; bases with no gene match: 8. The CDR3 consists of 16 residues. As DNA, the CDR3 is TGTGCCAGCAGCTTTAGACAGGGGGCAGACGTCACTGAAGCTTTCTTT. It yields the protein CASSFRQGADVTEAFF. The full variable domain, rest sourced from reference TRBV7-2 and TRBJ1-1, is GAGVSQSPSNKVTEKGKDVELRCDPISGHTALYWYRQSLGQGLEFLIYFQGNSAPDKSGLPSDRFSAERTGGSVSTLTIQRTQQEDSAVYLCASSFRQGADVTEAFFGQGTRLTVV.

This clone appeared a few times. The chain combines TRBV7-9 with TRBJ2-7; 8 bases agree with TRBD1. The CDR3 runs to 17 residues. Germline V lookup: CDR1 SEHNR, CDR2 FQNEAQ (reference sequence). V trimming: 0 bases; J trimming: 1 base; junction bases outside the gene matches: 8. CDR3: CASSLAVDRDVSYEQYF. The DNA of the CDR3 is TGTGCCAGCAGCTTAGCGGTGGACAGGGATGTTTCCTACGAGCAGTACTTC. Together with reference TRBV7-9 and TRBJ2-7, the CDR3 gives the full variable domain: DTGVSQNPRHKITKRGQNVTFRCDPISEHNRLYWYRQTLGQGPEFLTYFQNEAQLEKSRLLSDRFSAERPKGSFSTLEIQRTEQGDSAMYLCASSLAVDRDVSYEQYFGPGTRLTVT.

The J gene is TRBJ1-1, the V gene TRBV2; 7 bases agree with TRBD1. Germline trimming cut 9 bases from V and 11 bases from J; bases unmatched to any gene: 6. From germline, CDR1 is SNHLY and CDR2 FYNNEI. This CDR3 spans 10 amino acids. This CDR3 reads CASRGPYAFF. CDR3 nucleotides: TGTGCCAGTAGGGGGCCTTATGCTTTCTTT.

This chain joins TRBV7-9 and TRBJ2-7; perhaps TRBD1 as D (5 bases). The CDR3 totals 12 residues. Between the trimmed V and J ends, which lost 5 bases and 2 bases, there was a span of 7 bases. Germline V lookup: CDR1 SEHNR, CDR2 FQNEAQ (reference sequence). CDR3 nucleotides: TGTGCCAGCAGCCGACAGACCTACGAGCAGTACTTC. It specifies CASSRQTYEQYF.

The CDR3, as DNA: TGTGCCAGCAGTGAACAAAAGAGGGCTGAAGCTTTCTTT. Translating it yields CASSEQKRAEAFF. This chain joins TRBV25-1 and TRBJ1-1; the D is unclear. Germline CDR1 reads MGHDK; CDR2 reads SYGVNS. The CDR3 loop spans 13 amino acids. The V end was cut by 2 bases, the J end by 6 bases, with 10 bases between.

The chain is built from TRBV5-4 and TRBJ2-2; no clear D gene. V was shortened by 3 bases and J by 0 bases, with 12 bases between the two germline ends. The CDR3 is 16 residues long. The germline gives CDR1 SGHNT, CDR2 YYREEE (reference sequence). CDR3 protein: CASSSKETANTGELFF. The CDR3 region has the DNA TGTGCCAGCAGCTCAAAGGAGACGGCGAACACCGGGGAGCTGTTTTTT.

The chain couples TRBV29-1 to TRBJ1-1; D not certain. Germline values: CDR1 SQVTM, CDR2 ANQGSEA. This CDR3 is built from 11 residues. With 7 bases removed from V and 11 bases from J, the gap between germline ends came to 17 bases. The chain's CDR3 is CSAFIGLHAFF. The CDR3 DNA reads as TGCAGCGCCTTCATTGGGCTACACGCTTTCTTT.

This chain links TRBV6-1 with TRBJ1-3, with unresolved D. The CDR3 covers 14 residues. The germline CDR1 and CDR2 sequences are MNHNS and SASEGT. V was clipped by 1 base and J by 9 bases, with 13 bases between them. The CDR3 DNA follows: TGTGCCAGCAGTGAAGGCGCCCCCGGGTGCACCATATATTTT. Encoded protein: CASSEGAPGCTIYF.

The CDR3 DNA is TGTGCCAGCAGCGACCCGGGACAGGGAGACTACGAGCAGTACTTC. Protein sequence: CASSDPGQGDYEQYF. The V and J genes are TRBV14 and TRBJ2-7; 9 nucleotides agree with TRBD1. The CDR3 totals 15 residues. The germline CDR1 and CDR2 sequences are SGHDN and FVKESK. V was clipped by 5 bases and J by 3 bases; unmatched bases: 8.

The rearrangement links TRBV15 to TRBJ2-7; D perhaps matches TRBD1 (6 bases). Per the germline V gene, CDR1 is LNHNV and CDR2 is YYDKDF (reference sequence). The CDR3 has 15 amino acids. The germline V and J ends were trimmed by 0 bases and 2 bases, with 11 bases remaining between them. The CDR3: CATSRDTGQAYEQYF. CDR3 DNA sequence: TGTGCCACCAGCAGAGACACGGGACAAGCCTACGAGCAGTACTTC. The variable domain in full, completed from reference TRBV15 and TRBJ2-7, reads DAMVIQNPRYQVTQFGKPVTLSCSQTLNHNVMYWYQQKSSQAPKLLFHYYDKDFNNEADTPDNFQSRRPNTSFCFLDIRSPGLGDTAMYLCATSRDTGQAYEQYFGPGTRLTVT.

The rearrangement links TRBV7-5 to TRBJ1-6; TRBD1 is taken as the D call from the table, unchecked against the DNA. TRBV7-5 is a documented pseudogene. This CDR3 contains 14 residues. As DNA, the CDR3 is TGTGCCAGAAGCCCAGGGGGGTATAATTCACCCCTCCACTTT. Its translation: CARSPGGYNSPLHF.

The V gene is TRBV10-2, the J gene TRBJ2-5; D gene ambiguous. Trimming took off 5 bases at V and 3 bases at J, with 10 bases between the two ends. Germline CDR1 reads WSHSY; CDR2 reads SAAADI. This CDR3 is built from 13 residues. In DNA, the CDR3 is TGCGCCAGCAGTATTGGCGAGGAAGAGACCCAGTACTTC. It translates to CASSIGEEETQYF.

About this clone itself: Other DNA sequences in this sample translate to the same CDR3. The chain recombines TRBV9 with TRBJ1-2; D gene uncertain. The CDR3 sequence is 13 residues long. Trimming took 0 bases from V and 4 from J, leaving 7 bases between them. The germline CDR1 and CDR2 sequences are SGDLS and YYNGEE. The CDR3: CASSVDHSYGYTF. The DNA for the CDR3 is TGTGCCAGCAGCGTAGACCACAGCTATGGCTACACCTTC.

This rearrangement joins TRBV6-1 to TRBJ1-3; D unclear. The CDR3 contains 15 residues. Germline loops: CDR1 MNHNS, CDR2 SASEGT. Trimming took 1 base from V and 0 from J, leaving 7 bases between them. CDR3 DNA: TGTGCCAGCAGTGAAGATAACGGCTCTGGAAACACCATATATTTT. This codes for CASSEDNGSGNTIYF.

This chain joins TRBV7-2 and TRBJ2-7; TRBD2 matches at 10 bases. The CDR3 has 15 residues. The V gene end was trimmed by 2 bases and the J gene end by 2 bases; junction bases not matched to a gene: 3. In germline, CDR1 is SGHTA, CDR2 FQGNSA. This CDR3 is CASSLLAGETYEQYF. The CDR3 DNA reads TGTGCCAGCAGCTTACTAGCGGGGGAGACCTACGAGCAGTACTTC.

The chain has TRBV19 and TRBJ1-1; the match to TRBD1 covers 8 bases. The J segment lost 0 bases and the V segment lost 5 bases, leaving 2 bases of the junction unmatched. This CDR3 has 14 residues. The germline CDR1 and CDR2 sequences are LNHDA and SQIVND (reference sequence). The CDR3 coding sequence is TGTGCCAGTAGTGTGACAGGGGTGAACACTGAAGCTTTCTTT. Protein product: CASSVTGVNTEAFF.

V gene TRBV20-1 combines with J gene TRBJ1-2, with 8 positions matching TRBD1. Germline CDR1 and CDR2: DFQATT and SNEGSKA (reference sequence). The CDR3 runs to 11 residues. The CDR3 sequence: CITGGNYGYTF. As DNA, the CDR3 is TGCATCACAGGGGGAAACTATGGCTACACCTTC.

The table lists this clone with a few counts. The CDR3 nucleotides read TGCGCCAGCAGCCAAGATAGCCAGGGGAGTAAAGATACGCAGTATTTT. Its protein product is CASSQDSQGSKDTQYF. The genes are TRBV4-3 and TRBJ2-3; TRBD1 is a possible D gene (6 bases). V lost 0 bases and J lost 5, with 15 bases in between. The CDR3 loop spans 16 amino acids. Looked up from germline, CDR1 is LGHNA and CDR2 is YSLEER.

V gene TRBV7-8 combines with J gene TRBJ2-7; unclear D gene. The CDR3 has 15 amino acids. The germline V and J ends were trimmed by 7 bases and 5 bases, with 21 bases remaining between them. Germline loops: CDR1 SGHVS, CDR2 FQNEAQ. CDR3 loop: CASTLRNFVAHEQYF. The CDR3, as DNA: TGTGCCAGCACCCTACGTAATTTCGTAGCCCACGAGCAGTACTTC.

This chain joins TRBV5-6 and TRBJ2-7, with 8 positions matching TRBD2. The V gene end was trimmed by 3 bases and the J gene end by 4 bases; junction bases not matched to a gene: 9. CDR3 length: 15 amino acids. CDR1 is SGHDT, CDR2 YYEEEE, per germline. The CDR3 region is CASSWGTGGGYEQYF. For the CDR3, the DNA is TGTGCCAGCAGCTGGGGAACGGGCGGGGGGTACGAGCAGTACTTC.

Only one count was recorded for this clone. This chain joins TRBV6-5 and TRBJ2-3; TRBD1 might be the D (5 bases). This CDR3 is built from 14 residues. V gave up 4 bases and J gave up 3 bases, with 11 bases separating them. Germline CDR1 reads MNHEY; CDR2 reads SVGAGI. DNA of the CDR3: TGTGCCAGCAGTTGGGCAGGGAATACAGATACGCAGTATTTT. Protein product: CASSWAGNTDTQYF.

The CDR3 protein is CASSDRMTGADTQYF. The CDR3 DNA follows: TGTGCCAGCAGTGACCGTATGACGGGGGCAGATACGCAGTATTTT. V is TRBV6-4 and J is TRBJ2-3; D possibly corresponds to TRBD2 (6 bases). This CDR3 spans 15 amino acids. V gave up 2 bases and J gave up 4 bases, with 13 bases separating them. Germline values: CDR1 MRHNA, CDR2 SNTAGT.

The rearrangement joins TRBV6-5 to TRBJ2-5, with a possible D match to TRBD2 (6 bases). The CDR3 covers 13 residues. Germline V gene lookup returns CDR1 MNHEY and CDR2 SVGAGI. V was shortened by 5 bases and J by 5 bases, with 12 bases between the two germline ends. The CDR3 here is CASSTPGVETQYF. The DNA of the CDR3 is TGTGCCAGCAGTACCCCGGGGGTGGAGACCCAGTACTTC.

The chain is built from TRBV18 and TRBJ1-2; D gene unclear. Germline-derived CDR1 and CDR2 are KGHSH and LQKENI. Trimming stripped 2 bases from V and 7 bases from J, with 8 bases between. CDR3 size: 12 residues. CDR3 in amino acids: CASSPNSGGYTF. The DNA of the CDR3 is TGTGCCAGCTCACCAAACTCTGGTGGCTACACCTTC. Complete variable domain (other parts from reference TRBV18 and TRBJ1-2): NAGVMQNPRHLVRRRGQEARLRCSPMKGHSHVYWYRQLPEEGLKFMVYLQKENIIDESGMPKERFSAEFPKEGPSILRIQQVVRGDSAAYFCASSPNSGGYTFGSGTRLTVV.

The chain combines TRBV7-2 with TRBJ1-1; perhaps TRBD1 as D (6 bases). The V gene's germline CDR1 is SGHTA and CDR2 FQGNSA. CDR3 size: 11 residues. Deletions cut 5 bases from V and 14 bases from J, with 15 bases between. Written as DNA, the CDR3 is TGTGCCAGCAGCCAACACAGGGAACGCTTCTTT. Amino acid sequence: CASSQHRERFF.

This chain links TRBV7-3 with TRBJ2-2, with TRBD1 matching over 7 bases. Losses at the gene ends were 4 bases for V and 5 bases for J; bases not matched to a gene: 16. The CDR3 runs 18 residues. In germline, CDR1 is SGHTA, CDR2 FQGTGA. CDR3 in amino acids: CASSSVRDSNIGTGELFF. The DNA for the CDR3 is TGTGCCAGCAGCTCAGTCCGGGACAGTAATATTGGGACCGGGGAGCTGTTTTTT.

This CDR3 reads CASSLQGARVPGELFF. CDR3 nucleotide sequence: TGTGCCAGCAGCCTGCAGGGGGCGCGGGTTCCCGGGGAGCTGTTTTTT. The chain combines TRBV7-2 with TRBJ2-2; TRBD1 matches at 8 bases. Trimming at V came to 5 bases and at J to 6 bases, leaving 11 bases not matched to a gene. The germline CDR1 and CDR2 sequences are SGHTA and FQGNSA. CDR3 size: 16 residues.

The V call is TRBV29-1, the J call TRBJ1-4; D gene ambiguous. The CDR3 sequence is 13 residues long. Trimming took off 3 bases at V and 2 bases at J, with 7 bases between the two ends. CDR1 and CDR2 from the germline V gene are SQVTM and ANQGSEA. The DNA of the CDR3 is TGCAGCGTTGACGGAGGGACTAATGAAAAACTGTTTTTT. As protein: CSVDGGTNEKLFF.

Only one count was recorded for this clone. The J gene is TRBJ1-4, the V gene TRBV7-9; D ambiguous. This CDR3 spans 15 amino acids. The ends were cut back, 1 base at V and 1 base at J, with 7 bases in the middle. CDR1 and CDR2 from the germline V gene are SEHNR and FQNEAQ (reference sequence). The DNA for the CDR3 is TGTGCCAGCAGCTTAGTTGCAGGAACTAATGAAAAACTGTTTTTT. Translated, it gives CASSLVAGTNEKLFF.